This T cell receptor (beta chain) was sequenced during a study of cytomegalovirus exposure and HLA in healthy donors. Study-wide background: Membership in the Caucasian-associated ancestry cluster was found for about four fifths of around 380 genotyped donors.

Concerning this clone: Its specificity is unknown.

Losses at the gene ends were 6 bases for V and 6 bases for J; bases not matched to a gene: 3. Per the germline V gene, CDR1 is SQVTM and CDR2 is ANQGSEA. The CDR3 totals 13 residues. PCR amplification relied on 60 Vbeta primers (plus 13 Jbeta primers). Here immunoSEQ multiplex PCR was the method, and the copy in TCRdb shows in-frame clones only, minus some. In the table there are roughly 160,000 clones, about four fifths of which are singletons. Whole-study findings and limits: Earlier analysis found most TCR beta V segments productive about 87% or about 30% of the time.

The sample comprised PBMCs. The chain employs TRBV29-1 and TRBJ2-1, with 12 bases aligning to TRBD2. This TCR was recovered from a man younger than 40 in good health and CMV-seronegative. CDR3 sequence (DNA): TGCAGCGTCTCTAGCGGGGGGGCCAATGAGCAGTTCTTC. This translates into CSVSSGGANEQFF.